This T cell receptor beta chain was sequenced in a study of blood T cell repertoires in COVID-19. Libraries were prepared by immunoSEQ multiplex PCR; TCRdb keeps only in-frame clonotypes and omits some of them. Of 37,000 or so clones detected, around 86% appear once; the ten largest clones hold approximately 5.9%. The germline V gene has CDR1 MNHEY and CDR2 SVGEGT. Trimming cost V 6 bases and J 4 bases; bases outside gene matches: 10. The CDR3 totals 16 residues. The genes are TRBV6-2 or TRBV6-3 and TRBJ1-2; 11 positions match TRBD1. This receptor was identified in a human donor in a cohort sampled during active COVID-19. Material: peripheral blood. The CDR3 sequence: CASSPLRTGGIYGYTF. CDR3 coding DNA: TGTGCCAGCAGCCCCCTACGGACAGGGGGCATCTATGGCTACACCTTC.